The 29 T cell receptor beta chains presented below share a single source sample, sequenced in a study of T cells in Graves' hyperthyroidism and ophthalmopathy. There were TCR beta CDR3 regions amplified from RNA transcripts. First-round RT-PCR targeting the TCR CDR3 was performed with the HTBI primer set. TCRdb redid the calling of the multiplex PCR reads with MiXCR, one entry per CDR3 protein. This table has around 720,000 distinct CDR3 sequences, around a third appearing once. The sequencing input was blood. The receptor set was obtained from a woman in her 40s with Graves' hyperthyroidism.

The genes are TRBV7-2 and TRBJ2-7; TRBD1 aligns across 8 bases. The CDR3 contains 17 residues. Per the germline V gene, CDR1 is SGHTA and CDR2 is FQGNSA. V shed 5 bases and J 1 base; nucleotides not matched to a gene: 13. The CDR3 protein is CASSVGQGIWSSYEQYF. The CDR3 region has the DNA TGTGCCAGCAGCGTAGGACAGGGTATCTGGAGTTCCTACGAGCAGTACTTC.

In this sample, this clonotype turned up a few times. The V gene is TRBV6-6, the J gene TRBJ1-2, with D hard to call. V lost 0 bases and J lost 8, with 13 bases in between. Germline CDR1 is MNHNY and CDR2 is SVGAGI (reference sequence). The length of the CDR3 is 14 residues. CDR3 DNA: TGTGCCAGCAGTTACTCTGCGGAAGGAGGGGGCTACACCTTC. Amino acids: CASSYSAEGGGYTF.

This rearrangement joins TRBV12-5 to TRBJ2-2, with 8 nucleotides matching TRBD1. There are 16 residues in the CDR3. The junction had 5 bases not matched to a gene; V was cut back by 5 bases and J by 0 bases. CDR1 and CDR2 from the germline V gene are LGHNT and FRNRAP. The CDR3 DNA is TGTGCTAGTGGTCCCAGGACAGGGTCGAACACCGGGGAGCTGTTTTTT. Its protein is CASGPRTGSNTGELFF.

The chain employs TRBV7-9 and TRBJ2-1; D gene unclear. CDR1 is SEHNR, CDR2 FQNEAQ, per germline (reference sequence). The CDR3 loop spans 14 amino acids. The germline V and J ends were trimmed by 1 base and 6 bases, with 10 bases remaining between them. CDR3 region: CASSLGWVGNEQFF. As DNA, the CDR3 is TGTGCCAGCAGCTTAGGTTGGGTTGGCAATGAGCAGTTCTTC.

This clonotype was counted many times. The genes are TRBV13 and TRBJ1-2; 11 bases are a match to TRBD1. V gave up 6 bases and J gave up 7 bases; unmatched junction bases: 4. This CDR3 is 13 amino acids long. Germline CDR1 is PRHDT and CDR2 is FYEKMQ (reference sequence). The CDR3 sequence is CASSGQGALGYTF. In nucleotides, the CDR3 is TGTGCCAGCAGTGGACAGGGGGCGCTTGGCTACACCTTC.

The CDR3 DNA reads as TGCAGCGTTGACCCCCCACTATACGGGACAGCGGACACTGAAGCTTTCTTT. This codes for CSVDPPLYGTADTEAFF. The rearrangement joins TRBV29-1 to TRBJ1-1; 7 bases are shared with TRBD1. Germline loops: CDR1 SQVTM, CDR2 ANQGSEA. The CDR3 runs 17 residues. The V segment lost 3 bases and the J segment 3 bases; nucleotides outside the gene matches: 16.

The chain combines TRBV11-3 with TRBJ2-5; TRBD1 matches at 9 bases. Germline values: CDR1 SGHNT, CDR2 YENEEA. Trimming removed 4 bases from V and 1 base from J; junction bases left unmatched: 4. This CDR3 is 15 amino acids long. Written as DNA, the CDR3 is TGTGCCAGCAGCTCCTCGGACAGGGGCCAAGAGACCCAGTACTTC. This codes for CASSSSDRGQETQYF.

This chain connects TRBV29-1 to TRBJ2-5, with 7 bases lining up with TRBD1. From germline, CDR1 is SQVTM and CDR2 ANQGSEA. V was clipped by 6 bases and J by 4 bases; unmatched bases: 2. CDR3 length: 11 amino acids. The CDR3 nucleotides read TGCAGCGTGGGACAGTCAGAGACCCAGTACTTC. This translates into CSVGQSETQYF.

In regard to this clonotype: This may stem from a read error, because a much larger clone lies one nucleotide away. The V gene is TRBV20-1, the J gene TRBJ2-5; TRBD1 matches 7 bases. V gave up 4 bases and J gave up 4 bases; unmatched junction bases: 6. This CDR3 is built from 13 residues. Germline CDR1 and CDR2: DFQATT and SNEGSKA (reference sequence). CDR3 DNA: TGCAGTGCTAATGAGGGGGCTTTAGAGACCCAGTACTTC. Its translation: CSANEGALETQYF.

As concerns this clonotype: A clone one base away is much larger, so this may be a read error. This chain links TRBV20-1 with TRBJ2-5, with 8 bases identical to TRBD2. CDR3 length: 17 residues. Germline-derived CDR1 and CDR2 are DFQATT and SNEGSKA (reference sequence). This chain's CDR3 is CGAPPQAGGSNQETQYF. The CDR3 DNA reads TGCGGTGCCCCTCCCCAGGCGGGAGGCAGCAACCAAGAGACCCAGTACTTC.

In its sample, this clonotype was seen many times. The chain carries TRBV9 and TRBJ2-6, with 10 bases identical to TRBD2. CDR3 length equals 18 residues. The germline V gene has CDR1 SGDLS and CDR2 YYNGEE. V gave up 4 bases and J gave up 1 base; unmatched junction bases: 8. The CDR3 reads CASSRRTSGLSGANVLTF. The CDR3 DNA follows: TGTGCCAGCAGCCGTCGGACTAGCGGCCTTTCTGGGGCCAACGTCCTGACTTTC.

This clonotype was recorded many times. Mismatch with germline at one junction end may stem from a read error. The V gene is TRBV7-7, the J gene TRBJ2-2; TRBD1 or TRBD2 may be the D gene (6 bases each). This CDR3 comprises 15 residues. Germline CDR1 and CDR2: SSHAT and FNYEAQ (reference sequence). The CDR3 loop is CASSTGGTNTGELFF. CDR3 nucleotides: TGTGCTAGCAGCACTGGCGGGACAAACACCGGGGAGCTGTTTTTT.

This sequence joins TRBV12-3 or TRBV12-4 and TRBJ1-2, with 7 bases lining up with TRBD1. The J segment lost 5 bases and the V segment lost 6 bases, leaving 9 bases of the junction unmatched. This CDR3 is built from 14 residues. CDR3 bases: TGTGCCAGCAGCCATAGGGACAGCAAATATGGCTACACCTTC. It is translated as CASSHRDSKYGYTF.

The rearrangement links TRBV19 to TRBJ1-1; 9 bases map to TRBD1. V trimming: 7 bases; J trimming: 5 bases; junction bases outside the gene matches: 11. This CDR3 is 15 amino acids long. Germline V lookup: CDR1 LNHDA, CDR2 SQIVND (reference sequence). CDR3 amino acids: CASTSFGTGLTEAFF. The CDR3, as DNA: TGTGCCAGTACTTCGTTCGGGACAGGGCTGACTGAAGCTTTCTTT.

This clonotype showed up many times. This rearrangement joins TRBV7-2 to TRBJ2-5; D perhaps matches TRBD2 (6 bases). Trimming stripped 3 bases from V and 0 bases from J, with 11 bases between. The CDR3 spans 15 residues. In germline, CDR1 is SGHTA, CDR2 FQGNSA. DNA of the CDR3: TGTGCCAGCAGCTTTGGAGGGACGAACCAAGAGACCCAGTACTTC. Translating gives CASSFGGTNQETQYF.

This clonotype turned up a few times. This chain links TRBV9 with TRBJ1-4; D not certain. V was shortened by 4 bases and J by 5 bases, with 9 bases between the two germline ends. The CDR3 extends over 13 amino acids. Germline loops: CDR1 SGDLS, CDR2 YYNGEE. CDR3 loop: CASSPGVNEKLFF. In DNA form, the CDR3 reads TGTGCCAGCAGCCCCGGGGTCAATGAAAAACTGTTTTTT. The full variable domain, in which reference TRBV9 and TRBJ1-4 provide the parts outside the CDR3, is DSGVTQTPKHLITATGQRVTLRCSPRSGDLSVYWYQQSLDQGLQFLIQYYNGEERAKGNILERFSAQQFPDLHSELNLSSLELGDSALYFCASSPGVNEKLFFGSGTQLSVL.

The J gene is TRBJ1-6, the V gene TRBV28; weak D call: TRBD1 (5 bases). This CDR3 has 14 amino acids. Germline values: CDR1 MDHEN, CDR2 SYDVKM. The V gene lost 10 bases and the J gene lost 9 bases, with 19 bases spanning the gap. The CDR3 DNA is TGTGCCACGCAGGGAGGAAGGAACTCTTCACCCCTCCACTTT. It yields the protein CATQGGRNSSPLHF.

This clonotype was observed many times. This chain's CDR3 is CASSFKTGATYEQYF. The CDR3 nucleotides are TGTGCCAGCAGCTTCAAGACAGGCGCTACCTACGAGCAGTACTTC. The gene calls are TRBV7-9 and TRBJ2-7, with a tentative D call TRBD1 (6 bases). The CDR3 spans 15 residues. The V end was cut by 3 bases, the J end by 2 bases, with 14 bases between. The germline gives CDR1 SEHNR, CDR2 FQNEAQ (reference sequence).

In regard to this clonotype: The germline gene is not matched at one end of the junction; a read error may be the cause. This chain links TRBV10-2 with TRBJ1-1, with unresolved D. CDR1 and CDR2 (germline): WSHSY, SAAADI. The CDR3 totals 11 residues. In DNA, the CDR3 is TGTGCCAGCCGAGAGGGCCCTGAAGCTTTCTTT. This sequence encodes CASREGPEAFF.

The rearrangement links TRBV10-3 to TRBJ1-1; 9 bases line up with TRBD1. CDR1 is ENHRY and CDR2 is SYGVKD in the germline V gene. With V trimmed by 6 bases and J by 5 bases, 7 bases remained unmatched. This CDR3 spans 14 amino acids. This CDR3 is CAIRTQGARTEAFF. In DNA, the CDR3 is TGTGCCATCAGGACACAGGGGGCGCGAACTGAAGCTTTCTTT.

This clonotype was counted ten times or more. The chain carries TRBV19 and TRBJ2-2; D uncertain. CDR1 is LNHDA, CDR2 SQIVND, per germline (reference sequence). Trimming removed 11 bases at V and 3 bases at J, with 13 bases between. The CDR3 extends over 13 amino acids. CDR3 sequence reads: CAARSLYTGELFF. CDR3 DNA sequence: TGTGCCGCTCGAAGCCTCTACACCGGGGAGCTGTTTTTT.

Concerning this clonotype: Given a much more abundant clone one base away, this may be a read error. The chain couples TRBV19 to TRBJ1-2; D is uncertain. The CDR3 totals 13 residues. Trimming stripped 4 bases from V and 4 bases from J, with 10 bases between. Germline V gene data show CDR1 as LNHDA and CDR2 as SQIVND (reference sequence). CDR3 coding DNA: TGTGCCAGTAGTACTTGGGTTGTCTATGGCTACACCTTC. Protein product: CASSTWVVYGYTF.

This clonotype occurred many times. The chain couples TRBV20-1 to TRBJ1-2; D not certain. The CDR3 contains 14 residues. V was trimmed by 0 bases and J by 6 bases, leaving 14 bases between them. Germline V CDR1 and CDR2: DFQATT, SNEGSKA (reference sequence). The CDR3 region has the DNA TGCAGTGCTAGAGATTGGGCGCGGATGGATGGCTACACCTTC. Translation gives CSARDWARMDGYTF.

This clonotype was recorded once. Compared with germline, one end of the junction differs, possibly owing to a read error. V and J are TRBV10-3 and TRBJ2-2; TRBD2 matches 10 bases. The CDR3 covers 16 residues. The germline CDR1 and CDR2 sequences are ENHRY and SYGVKD. CDR3 in amino acids: CASSLAGVGDTGELFF. CDR3 nucleotides: TGTGCCAGCAGTCTAGCGGGAGTGGGGGACACCGGGGAGCTGTTTTTT.

The CDR3 spells CASSLAPGQGVGTGELFF. CDR3 bases: TGCGCCAGCAGCTTGGCGCCGGGACAGGGTGTCGGCACCGGGGAGCTGTTTTTT. The chain combines TRBV5-1 with TRBJ2-2, with TRBD1 identical over 9 bases. After removal of 0 bases from V and 4 bases from J, the junction contained 10 bases not matched to a gene. Per the germline V gene, CDR1 is SGHRS and CDR2 is YFSETQ. The CDR3 has 18 amino acids.

This clonotype has a count of ten or more. This chain uses TRBV10-3 with TRBJ1-2; a possible D gene is TRBD1 (5 bases). The V end lost 11 bases, the J end lost 4 bases, and 11 bases lay between the germline ends. The CDR3 extends over 11 amino acids. CDR1 and CDR2 (germline): ENHRY, SYGVKD. The DNA for the CDR3 is TGTGCCGCCGGGGACCTCTATGGCTACACCTTC. It specifies CAAGDLYGYTF.

This clonotype appeared a few times. This sequence joins TRBV29-1 and TRBJ1-3; D is unclear. V lost 3 bases, J lost 8 bases, and 11 bases lay in between. The CDR3 runs to 12 residues. Germline V CDR1 and CDR2: SQVTM, ANQGSEA. The CDR3 sequence: CSVDDGVDTIYF. CDR3 DNA sequence: TGCAGCGTTGACGACGGGGTAGACACCATATATTTT. Full variable domain (outside the CDR3, taken from reference TRBV29-1 and TRBJ1-3): SAVISQKPSRDICQRGTSLTIQCQVDSQVTMMFWYRQQPGQSLTLIATANQGSEATYESGFVIDKFPISRPNLTFSTLTVSNMSPEDSSIYLCSVDDGVDTIYFGEGSWLTVV.

This clonotype appeared many times. DNA of the CDR3: TGTGCCAGCAGCTTAGGTCCAGCGGGGGGAGGTCAAGAGACCCAGTACTTC. Translating gives CASSLGPAGGGQETQYF. The genes are TRBV7-2 and TRBJ2-5, with 9 bases fitting TRBD2. Germline V gene lookup returns CDR1 SGHTA and CDR2 FQGNSA. The CDR3 is made up of 17 amino acids. V shed 1 base, J shed 2 bases, and the junction held 8 bases outside the gene matches.

The sample holds many counts of this clonotype. This chain links TRBV4-1 with TRBJ1-6; unclear D gene. CDR1 is MGHRA, CDR2 YSYEKL, per germline. The CDR3 totals 13 residues. V was cut by 1 base and J by 7 bases, with 5 bases left in between. In DNA form, the CDR3 reads TGCGCCAGCAGCCAAGGGGAGAATTCACCCCTCCACTTT. Amino acid sequence: CASSQGENSPLHF.